A single sample is the source of the 24 T cell receptor beta chains below, sequenced in a study of T cells in women clearing cervical HPV infection. The method was immunoSEQ multiplex PCR; TCRdb's version includes in-frame clones alone and lacks a portion of them. Here the sample table reports tens of thousands of clones. Sequenced input: blood buffy coat. The receptors were sampled from a woman between 18 and 70 years old with a cervical HPV16 infection that either progressed to CIN3+ or cleared (not recorded which).

A remark on this clone: The read finishes 3 residues shy of the CDR3 end, and the germline J gene is used to complete it. This chain uses TRBV19 with TRBJ2-7; TRBD2 is a possible D gene (6 bases). From germline, CDR1 is LNHDA and CDR2 SQIVND (reference sequence). Trimming shortened V by 6 bases and J by 3 bases, and 15 bases separated the two germline ends. The CDR3 length is 14 residues. CDR3 DNA (partial): TGTGCCAGTAGCCAGACGGGACTTAACTACGAG. Translated: CASSQTGLNYE. The whole CDR3 protein is CASSQTGLNYEQYF.

Points on this clone: The read is 3 residues too short to cover the CDR3 end, so that end is filled in from the germline J gene. V gene TRBV7-9 combines with J gene TRBJ2-1; 8 nucleotides match TRBD2. Germline-derived CDR1 and CDR2 are SEHNR and FQNEAQ (reference sequence). V shed 8 bases, J shed 5 bases, and the junction held 5 bases outside the gene matches. The length of the CDR3 is 13 residues. The part of the CDR3 DNA that was read is TGTGCCAGCTCCGGGACTAGTAACAATGAG. Its protein is CASSGTSNNE. The full-length CDR3 reads as CASSGTSNNEQFF.

A remark on this clone: The read ends 3 residues before the CDR3 terminus; that terminus is restored from the germline J gene. This sequence joins TRBV6-1 and TRBJ1-4; D ambiguous. Trimming shortened V by 2 bases and J by 7 bases, and 23 bases separated the two germline ends. Looked up from germline, CDR1 is MNHNS and CDR2 is SASEGT. The CDR3 spans 18 residues. The CDR3 region is CASSEHSLERIIGEKLFF. CDR3 bases read: TGTGCCAGCAGTGAACACAGTTTGGAGAGAATCATAGGTGAAAAA.

Notes on this clone: The CDR3 end is not reached by the read, which stops 3 residues before it; the germline J gene fills it in. This sequence joins TRBV28 and TRBJ2-7; D gene ambiguous. This CDR3 comprises 13 residues. V gave up 6 bases and J gave up 2 bases, with 11 bases separating them. CDR1 is MDHEN, CDR2 SYDVKM, per germline. CDR3 sequence reads: CASRATFTYEQYF. Incomplete CDR3 DNA: TGTGCCAGCAGGGCGACATTTACCTACGAG.

Details on this clone: The read ends 3 residues shy of where the CDR3 ends; the end is completed using the germline J gene. The chain recombines TRBV4-2 with TRBJ2-1, with D perhaps matching TRBD1 or TRBD2 (6 bases each). Trimming pared 4 bases from V and 0 bases from J, leaving 22 bases between. The CDR3 length is 19 residues. From germline, CDR1 is LGHNA and CDR2 YNFKEQ. The covered CDR3 bases are TGTGCCAGCAGCCCAACCGGGACGGAAGGAGGGGGCTCCTACAATGAG. Protein: CASSPTGTEGGGSYNE. The full CDR3 reads CASSPTGTEGGGSYNEQFF.

Comment on this clone: The read gets to within 3 residues of the CDR3 end, and the germline J gene fills in the rest. This sequence joins TRBV12-3 or TRBV12-4 and TRBJ2-7; the match to TRBD2 covers 8 bases. This CDR3 spans 15 amino acids. The ends lost 6 bases at V and 2 bases at J; junction bases unmatched: 9. The CDR3 reads CASSPAGGLTYEQYF. The part of the CDR3 DNA that was read is TGTGCCAGCAGCCCCGCGGGGGGCCTTACCTACGAG.

A remark on this clone: Sequencing ends 3 residues short of the CDR3 end; the germline J gene provides the rest. The V call is TRBV29-1, the J call TRBJ1-4, with D perhaps TRBD1 (5 bases). In germline, CDR1 is SQVTM, CDR2 ANQGSEA. CDR3 length: 13 amino acids. V dropped 7 bases and J dropped 5 bases, with 14 bases sitting between them. The CDR3 reads CSAQDTKNEKLFF. Partial CDR3 DNA: TGCAGCGCCCAGGACACTAAGAATGAAAAA. The full variable domain, with the rest looked up from reference TRBV29-1 and TRBJ1-4, is SAVISQKPSRDICQRGTSLTIQCQVDSQVTMMFWYRQQPGQSLTLIATANQGSEATYESGFVIDKFPISRPNLTFSTLTVSNMSPEDSSIYLCSAQDTKNEKLFFGSGTQLSVL.

As to this clone: Read data end 3 residues before the CDR3 end; the end is taken from the germline J gene. This chain connects TRBV6-1 to TRBJ2-7; D call uncertain. The V gene's germline CDR1 is MNHNS and CDR2 SASEGT. V gave up 2 bases and J gave up 6 bases, with 26 bases separating them. CDR3 length: 18 amino acids. The CDR3 sequence is CASSETYVPRSPYLEQYF. The covered CDR3 bases are TGTGCCAGCAGTGAAACCTACGTTCCACGGTCCCCTTATCTCGAG.

Points on this clone: The read is 3 residues too short to cover the CDR3 end, so that end is filled in from the germline J gene. This chain connects TRBV30 to TRBJ2-3; TRBD1 is a possible D gene (6 bases). Looked up from germline, CDR1 is GTSNPN and CDR2 is SVGIG (reference sequence). The CDR3 sequence is 13 residues long. The part of the CDR3 DNA that was read is TGTGCCTGGAGTGATGGGGGCGGCCAGCCG. Its protein product is CAWSDGGGQP. From start to end, the CDR3 is CAWSDGGGQPQYF. Together with reference TRBV30 and TRBJ2-3, the CDR3 gives the full variable domain: SQTIHQWPATLVQPVGSPLSLECTVEGTSNPNLYWYRQAAGRGLQLLFYSVGIGQISSEVPQNLSASRPQDRQFILSSKKLLLSDSGFYLCAWSDGGGQPQYFGPGTRLTVL.

A note on this clone: The read ends 3 residues shy of where the CDR3 ends; the end is completed using the germline J gene. This chain connects TRBV11-1 to TRBJ1-2, with D maybe TRBD1 (6 bases). Germline V lookup: CDR1 SGHAT, CDR2 FQDESV (reference sequence). Trimming took 3 bases from V and 5 from J, leaving 16 bases between them. The CDR3 contains 15 residues. This CDR3 is CASSFGTTVGYGYTF. CDR3 DNA, as far as it was read: TGTGCCAGCAGCTTTGGGACAACAGTAGGATATGGC.

Notes on this clone: The missing CDR3 end, 3 residues past where the read stops, is filled in from the germline J gene. The chain carries TRBV2 and TRBJ2-1; 7 nucleotides match TRBD1. The germline gives CDR1 SNHLY, CDR2 FYNNEI. The trim removed 5 bases at V and 5 bases at J, leaving 3 bases unmatched. This CDR3 spans 13 amino acids. CDR3 region: CASSLDRDNEQFF. The CDR3 DNA, read in part, is TGTGCCAGCAGTCTAGACAGGGACAATGAG.

Concerning this clone itself: The CDR3 is cut off 3 residues early in the read; its end comes from the germline J gene. The chain recombines TRBV20-1 with TRBJ2-1; TRBD2 aligns across 10 bases. The ends lost 6 bases at V and 1 base at J; junction bases unmatched: 0. This CDR3 is 13 amino acids long. The germline V gene has CDR1 DFQATT and CDR2 SNEGSKA (reference sequence). The CDR3 sequence: CSALAGSYNEQFF. The CDR3 bases that were read are TGCAGTGCACTAGCGGGATCCTACAATGAG.

As for this clone: The CDR3 extends 3 residues past the end of the read, so its final part is completed from the germline J gene. The chain joins TRBV18 to TRBJ1-2; weak D call: TRBD1 (5 bases). Trimming took off 0 bases at V and 2 bases at J, with 7 bases between the two ends. CDR1 KGHSH and CDR2 LQKENI come from the germline V gene. The CDR3 has 14 residues. CDR3 sequence reads: CASSPPTANYGYTF. The covered CDR3 bases are TGTGCCAGCTCACCACCGACAGCAAACTATGGC.

Notes on this clone: The read finishes 3 residues shy of the CDR3 end, and the germline J gene is used to complete it. The rearrangement uses TRBV5-1 and TRBJ2-3, with 7 bases fitting TRBD2. V was pared by 6 bases and J by 2 bases, with 6 bases of the junction left unmatched. Germline V CDR1 and CDR2: SGHRS, YFSETQ. CDR3 length equals 14 residues. The CDR3 reads CASTGGGNTDTQYF. The DNA read from the CDR3 is TGCGCCAGCACAGGCGGGGGAAACACAGATACG.

For this clone: The read stops 3 residues short of the end of the CDR3; the missing end is completed from the germline J gene. This rearrangement joins TRBV20-1 to TRBJ2-5, with 9 positions matching TRBD2. This CDR3 is built from 14 residues. Germline lookup yields CDR1 DFQATT and CDR2 SNEGSKA (reference sequence). V lost 3 bases and J lost 2; bases outside the gene matches: 4. The CDR3 bases that were read are TGCAGTGCTAGGGCCAGCGGGGGGCAAGAGACC. It is translated as CSARASGGQET. The entire CDR3 protein reads CSARASGGQETQYF.

As for this clone: The CDR3 is cut off 3 residues early in the read; its end comes from the germline J gene. The chain carries TRBV6-1 and TRBJ1-2; weak D call: TRBD1 (6 bases). Trimming left V 2 bases short and J 1 base short, with 17 bases between. Germline loops: CDR1 MNHNS, CDR2 SASEGT. The CDR3 contains 17 residues. The CDR3 here is CASSEPRGGGVNYGYTF. The DNA read from the CDR3 is TGTGCCAGCAGTGAACCTCGTGGAGGGGGGGTTAACTATGGC.

CDR3 in amino acids: CAIRTGGTGELFF. The covered CDR3 bases are TGTGCCATCAGAACAGGGGGCACCGGGGAG. The chain links TRBV10-3 to TRBJ2-2, with TRBD1 matching over 8 bases. The observed sequence ends 3 residues before the CDR3 terminus, with the missing tail filled in from the germline J gene. The J segment lost 4 bases and the V segment lost 6 bases, leaving 1 base of the junction unmatched. CDR3 length equals 13 residues. Germline CDR1 is ENHRY and CDR2 is SYGVKD.

As regards this clone: The DNA ends 3 residues before the CDR3 does, and the rest of the CDR3 is filled in from the germline J gene. The V gene is TRBV7-2, the J gene TRBJ2-3; D is perhaps TRBD2 (6 bases). Germline V gene sequence: CDR1 SGHTA, CDR2 FQGNSA. CDR3 length: 12 residues. The CDR3 reads CASSPRGETQYF. Incomplete CDR3 DNA: TGTGCCAGCAGCCCGCGGGGAGAGACG.

The covered CDR3 bases are TGTGCCAGCAGCCAAACTAGCGGGGGGGCCTACGAG. This gives the protein CASSQTSGGAYE. The entire CDR3 protein reads CASSQTSGGAYEQYF. The chain combines TRBV7-2 with TRBJ2-7, with TRBD2 matching 13 bases. Read coverage stops 3 residues before the CDR3 terminus; the germline J gene supplies the remainder. Trimming removed 5 bases from V and 2 bases from J; junction bases left unmatched: 3. The CDR3 extends over 15 amino acids. Germline-derived CDR1 and CDR2 are SGHTA and FQGNSA.

Points on this clone: Read coverage stops 3 residues before the CDR3 terminus; the germline J gene supplies the remainder. The V and J genes are TRBV5-1 and TRBJ2-3; tentative D call: TRBD2 (6 bases). Trimming left V 10 bases short and J 0 bases short, with 18 bases between. The V gene's germline CDR1 is SGHRS and CDR2 YFSETQ. The CDR3 loop spans 15 amino acids. The CDR3 is CASTRASASTDTQYF. Partial CDR3 DNA: TGCGCCTCTACGCGGGCTAGCGCGAGCACAGATACG.

Concerning this clone: The read ends 3 residues early relative to the CDR3; the germline J gene fills the gap. V gene TRBV13 combines with J gene TRBJ1-2; D unresolved. CDR1 PRHDT and CDR2 FYEKMQ come from the germline V gene (reference sequence). V was clipped by 1 base and J by 4 bases, with 10 bases between them. The CDR3 extends over 14 amino acids. The CDR3 here is CASSLDGDFYGYTF. Incomplete CDR3 DNA: TGTGCCAGCAGCTTAGATGGAGACTTCTATGGC.

Comments on this clone: The read stops 3 residues short of the end of the CDR3; the missing end is completed from the germline J gene. The chain is built from TRBV20-1 and TRBJ1-5; 7 nucleotides align to TRBD1. CDR1 is DFQATT and CDR2 is SNEGSKA in the germline V gene (reference sequence). The CDR3 is 16 residues long. V was clipped by 1 base and J by 1 base; unmatched bases: 7. The covered CDR3 bases are TGCAGTGCTAGAGTGGGGACAGCTTCGAGCAATCAGCCC. Translating gives CSARVGTASSNQP. Given in full, the CDR3 is CSARVGTASSNQPQHF.

Worth noting for this clone: Read sequence stops 3 residues before the CDR3 end, and the germline J gene provides the missing end. The chain employs TRBV5-6 and TRBJ2-4; possibly TRBD1 for D (6 bases). The CDR3 totals 14 residues. Germline CDR1 reads SGHDT; CDR2 reads YYEEEE. Between the trimmed V and J ends, which lost 6 bases and 1 base, there was a span of 11 bases. Partial CDR3 DNA: TGTGCCAGCATTGTAAGGGGGGCCAAAAACATT. It is translated as CASIVRGAKNI. The full CDR3 protein reads CASIVRGAKNIQYF.

CDR3 DNA (partial): TGCAGTGCTAGTGAACAGGGGATTGGCGGGGAG. Protein: CSASEQGIGGE. The entire CDR3 is CSASEQGIGGELFF. The V gene is TRBV20-1, the J gene TRBJ2-2; 7 positions match TRBD1. Read sequence stops 3 residues before the CDR3 end, and the germline J gene provides the missing end. Losses at the gene ends were 3 bases for V and 7 bases for J; bases not matched to a gene: 8. The CDR3 extends over 14 amino acids. Germline assignment: CDR1 DFQATT and CDR2 SNEGSKA (reference sequence).